This is a list of T cell receptor beta chains from one sample in a study of cytomegalovirus exposure and HLA in healthy donors. TCRdb keeps only in-frame clones here, not all; method: immunoSEQ multiplex PCR. The table has about 80,000 clones, approximately 80% seen once. The sequencing input was PBMCs. The receptors were gathered from a man aged 50 to 59 in good health and CMV-seronegative. Each CDR3 is given with its conserved first and last residue. Fields, in order: CDR3 protein, CDR3 DNA, clone size, CDR3 length, D gene, J gene, V gene. The D gene is left open where the match is weak. Clone size is given for some rows only: seen once, a few or many times, or a class if the clone is expanded.

CASSLSGQGRGYTF	TGTGCCAGCAGCTTATCGGGACAGGGCCGTGGCTACACCTTC	once	14	TRBD1	TRBJ1-2	TRBV7-9
CVTQRDRGQDEQYF	TGTGTCACTCAACGGGACAGGGGGCAGGACGAGCAGTACTTC	-	14	TRBD1	TRBJ2-7	TRBV2
CASSFGQNTEAFF	TGTGCCAGCAGCTTCGGACAGAACACTGAAGCTTTCTTT	-	13	-	TRBJ1-1	TRBV5-4
CASSLRQGARAEQYF	TGTGCCAGCAGTCTACGACAGGGGGCCAGAGCCGAGCAGTACTTC	-	15	TRBD1	TRBJ2-7	TRBV27
CASMRQSAGANVLTF	TGTGCCAGTATGAGGCAGTCAGCAGGGGCCAACGTCCTGACTTTC	-	15	-	TRBJ2-6	TRBV19
CASSGSGATGEQFF	TGTGCCAGCAGCGGAAGCGGGGCCACGGGTGAGCAGTTCTTC	-	14	TRBD2	TRBJ2-1	TRBV5-8
CASRVAGGNEQFF	TGTGCCAGCCGGGTAGCGGGGGGGAATGAGCAGTTCTTC	-	13	TRBD2	TRBJ2-1	TRBV10-3
CASSGKGQRGGRDTQYF	TGTGCCAGCAGTGGCAAGGGGCAGCGGGGGGGCCGGGATACGCAGTATTTT	-	17	TRBD2	TRBJ2-3	TRBV2
CASSVEEGPLGTGELFF	TGTGCCAGCAGCGTAGAAGAGGGCCCGCTGGGTACCGGGGAGCTGTTTTTT	-	17	-	TRBJ2-2	TRBV9
CASMTASNYGYTF	TGTGCCAGCATGACAGCCTCTAACTATGGCTACACCTTC	few	13	-	TRBJ1-2	TRBV5-6
CASSFGLAGGVNTQYF	TGTGCCAGCAGCTTCGGACTAGCGGGGGGCGTGAATACGCAGTATTTT	-	16	TRBD2	TRBJ2-3	TRBV5-4
CATGQEYNEQFF	TGTGCCACTGGACAGGAATACAATGAGCAGTTCTTC	-	12	TRBD1	TRBJ2-1	TRBV2
CAISLGQANGNTEAFF	TGTGCCATCAGTCTCGGACAGGCGAATGGAAACACTGAAGCTTTCTTT	-	16	TRBD1	TRBJ1-1	TRBV10-3
CASSQTGTGDNSPLHF	TGTGCCAGCAGCCAGACCGGGACAGGGGATAATTCACCCCTCCACTTT	-	16	TRBD1	TRBJ1-6	TRBV4-2
CASSHPRTGSYEQYF	TGTGCCAGCAGCCACCCGCGGACAGGTAGCTACGAGCAGTACTTC	-	15	TRBD1	TRBJ2-7	TRBV7-9
CAWMRGRDAFF	TGTGCCTGGATGAGAGGCCGTGACGCTTTCTTT	-	11	-	TRBJ1-1	TRBV30
CASSFTGSKIYGYTF	TGTGCCAGCAGTTTTACCGGGAGCAAGATCTATGGCTACACCTTC	-	15	-	TRBJ1-2	TRBV27
CASSVYQRGYNEQFF	TGTGCCAGCAGTGTATATCAGCGGGGCTACAATGAGCAGTTCTTC	-	15	TRBD2	TRBJ2-1	TRBV2
CASSLRGQVGEAFF	TGTGCCAGCAGCTTGAGGGGACAGGTCGGGGAAGCTTTCTTT	-	14	TRBD1	TRBJ1-1	TRBV5-4
CASSPPGTGGEQYF	TGTGCCAGCTCACCACCGGGGACAGGGGGTGAGCAGTACTTC	-	14	TRBD1	TRBJ2-7	TRBV18
CASSPGDSEAYEQYF	TGTGCCAGCAGCCCAGGGGACAGCGAAGCCTACGAGCAGTACTTC	-	15	TRBD1	TRBJ2-7	TRBV4-2
CATQGLGLASYEQYF	TGTGCCACCCAGGGGTTGGGACTAGCTTCCTACGAGCAGTACTTC	-	15	TRBD2	TRBJ2-7	TRBV10-3
CASSQDGLADTGELFF	TGCGCCAGCAGCCAAGACGGCCTAGCGGACACCGGGGAGCTGTTTTTT	-	16	TRBD2	TRBJ2-2	TRBV4-1
CASSQEETGRQPQHF	TGCGCCAGCAGCCAAGAGGAGACAGGTAGGCAGCCCCAGCATTTT	few	15	-	TRBJ1-5	TRBV4-1
CATSTGTGGVGYTF	TGTGCCACCAGCACGGGGACAGGGGGCGTTGGCTACACCTTC	-	14	TRBD1	TRBJ1-2	TRBV15
CASSYSEGQPQHF	TGTGCCAGCAGTTACTCGGAGGGTCAGCCCCAGCATTTT	-	13	-	TRBJ1-5	TRBV6-6
CASSLVASGRQTQYF	TGTGCCAGCAGCTTAGTGGCGTCAGGGAGGCAGACCCAGTACTTC	-	15	-	TRBJ2-5	TRBV7-9
CASSLAGHTQYF	TGTGCCAGCAGCTTGGCAGGCCATACGCAGTATTTT	-	12	-	TRBJ2-3	TRBV5-8
CASSKGAGGPGEQFF	TGCGCCAGCAGCAAAGGGGCGGGGGGGCCCGGTGAGCAGTTCTTC	once	15	TRBD2	TRBJ2-1	TRBV4-3
CASSFTGAYEQYF	TGTGCCAGCAGCTTTACCGGGGCCTACGAGCAGTACTTC	-	13	-	TRBJ2-7	TRBV5-4
CASSFRRNTEAFF	TGTGCCAGCAGCTTTAGGAGGAACACTGAAGCTTTCTTT	-	13	-	TRBJ1-1	TRBV11-2
CASSFGTGDFTFF	TGCGCCAGCAGCTTCGGGACAGGGGATTTTACTTTCTTT	-	13	TRBD1	TRBJ1-1	TRBV5-1
CASSLSRGTYNEQFF	TGTGCCAGCAGCTTAAGCAGGGGAACCTACAATGAGCAGTTCTTC	-	15	-	TRBJ2-1	TRBV7-3
CASSQETARPGNTIYF	TGCGCCAGCAGCCAAGAAACGGCGCGGCCTGGAAACACCATATATTTT	-	16	-	TRBJ1-3	TRBV4-3
CASSLVPLEAEAFF	TGTGCCAGCAGCTTAGTACCACTCGAGGCTGAAGCTTTCTTT	-	14	-	TRBJ1-1	TRBV7-3
CAWSVLEGWNEKLFF	TGTGCCTGGAGTGTACTCGAGGGATGGAATGAAAAACTGTTTTTT	-	15	-	TRBJ1-4	TRBV30
CASSRPGQEDTEAFF	TGTGCCAGCAGCAGACCCGGACAGGAGGACACTGAAGCTTTCTTT	-	15	TRBD1	TRBJ1-1	TRBV28
CSVHQTPNTEAFF	TGCAGCGTTCACCAAACACCCAACACTGAAGCTTTCTTT	-	13	-	TRBJ1-1	TRBV29-1
CASSLFPRVGYSPLHF	TGTGCCAGCAGCTTATTCCCCAGGGTAGGTTATTCACCCCTCCACTTT	-	16	-	TRBJ1-6	TRBV7-8
CASSYFQGDTQYF	TGTGCCAGCAGTTACTTCCAGGGAGATACGCAGTATTTT	few	13	-	TRBJ2-3	TRBV6-5
CASKENSPLHF	TGTGCCAGCAAGGAGAATTCACCCCTCCACTTT	-	11	-	TRBJ1-6	TRBV6-1
CASSGGISSYNEQFF	TGTGCCAGCAGTGGCGGAATAAGCTCCTACAATGAGCAGTTCTTC	-	15	-	TRBJ2-1	TRBV2
CASSEVSDVYGYTF	TGTGCCAGCAGTGAGGTCAGCGACGTCTATGGCTACACCTTC	-	14	-	TRBJ1-2	TRBV2
CASSSGTGAYGYTF	TGTGCCAGCAGCTCCGGGACAGGGGCCTATGGCTACACCTTC	-	14	TRBD1	TRBJ1-2	TRBV6-5
CAISESLSDQPQHF	TGTGCCATCAGTGAGTCTCTGAGCGATCAGCCCCAGCATTTT	-	14	-	TRBJ1-5	TRBV10-3
CASSERSSGGGSSYNEQFF	TGTGCCAGCAGTGAGAGATCTAGCGGGGGGGGGAGCTCCTACAATGAGCAGTTCTTC	few	19	TRBD2	TRBJ2-1	TRBV6-4
CASSLRQITGELFF	TGTGCCAGCAGTCTCCGACAGATTACCGGGGAGCTGTTTTTT	-	14	-	TRBJ2-2	TRBV28
CAIKGQLGVLTF	TGTGCCATTAAGGGACAGCTAGGAGTCCTGACTTTC	-	12	TRBD1	TRBJ2-6	TRBV28
CASSLVRSYNSPLHF	TGTGCCAGCAGCTTAGTGCGCTCCTATAATTCCCCCCTCCACTTT	once	15	-	TRBJ1-6	TRBV7-9
CASSSPRVGSVDTQYF	TGTGCCAGCAGTTCCCCACGCGTGGGGAGCGTAGATACGCAGTATTTT	-	16	-	TRBJ2-3	TRBV28
CASSSRTGRETQYF	TGTGCCAGCAGCTCCCGGACAGGGAGGGAGACCCAGTACTTC	few	14	TRBD1	TRBJ2-5	TRBV9
CAISVGGTVNGYTF	TGTGCCATCAGTGTAGGCGGGACGGTTAATGGCTACACCTTC	few	14	-	TRBJ1-2	TRBV10-3
CASSGKGQVLGNTIYF	TGTGCCAGCAGCGGGAAAGGACAGGTTCTTGGAAACACCATATATTTT	-	16	TRBD1	TRBJ1-3	TRBV5-8